This T cell receptor (beta chain) was captured in a study of T cells in Graves' hyperthyroidism and ophthalmopathy. For the study at large: Peripheral blood was acquired at first diagnosis, ahead of any therapy whatsoever.

From RNA transcripts, TCR beta CDR3 regions were amplified. Using the HTBI primer set, a first-round RT-PCR was run on the TCR CDR3. In TCRdb, the multiplex PCR reads were re-called with MiXCR into one record per CDR3 protein. The table includes 450,000 to 650,000 distinct CDR3 sequences, roughly a sixth detected once. Enrolled ophthalmopathy patients presented with a Clinical Activity Score of at least 3, a NOSPECS grade of at least 4, and disease duration under 3 months. Uncontrolled infection, other autoimmune disease, pregnancy and lactation each barred patients from inclusion. The CDR3 totals 17 residues. V was clipped by 2 bases and J by 0 bases, with 14 bases between them. The germline V gene has CDR1 MNHNY and CDR2 SVGAGI (reference sequence).

The origin of this receptor is a woman younger than 35 with Graves' ophthalmopathy. The specimen was blood. The chain has TRBV6-6 and TRBJ1-3, with D perhaps matching TRBD1 (5 bases). The CDR3 is CASSYGGDHLSGNTIYF. The CDR3 nucleotides are TGTGCCAGCAGTTACGGAGGGGACCACCTCTCTGGAAACACCATATATTTT.